The next 18 T cell receptor beta chains were all read from a single sample in a study of T cells in Graves' hyperthyroidism and ophthalmopathy. From RNA transcripts, TCR beta CDR3 regions were amplified. The HTBI primer set was used in a first-round RT-PCR of the TCR CDR3. TCRdb recomputed calls from the multiplex PCR reads with MiXCR, one row per CDR3 protein. The data show about 640,000 distinct CDR3 sequences, more than 20% seen once. The sample was blood. The receptors were sampled from a man aged 25-45 years with Graves' ophthalmopathy.

To note about this clonotype: Relative to the germline gene, one junction end is altered; a read error may explain this. This chain links TRBV5-1 with TRBJ2-7; 12 positions match TRBD2. The last part of the DNA fits TRBJ2-1 better; the J call may be wrong. The CDR3 is 18 residues long. From germline, CDR1 is SGHRS and CDR2 YFSETQ. The CDR3 nucleotides read TGCGCCAGCAGCTTGGGACTAGCGGGAGCTAGATTATACAACGAGCAGTTCTTC. Amino acid sequence: CASSLGLAGARLYNEQFF.

The chain combines TRBV27 with TRBJ2-3, with TRBD1 as a possible D gene (5 bases). This CDR3 has 15 amino acids. Trimming took 3 bases from V and 2 from J, leaving 12 bases between them. Germline V CDR1 and CDR2: MNHEY, SMNVEV (reference sequence). As DNA, the CDR3 is TGTGCCAGCAGTTTCTATAGTGGGGCCACAGATACGCAGTATTTT. Its protein is CASSFYSGATDTQYF.

This clonotype was seen repeatedly, ten times or more. The chain couples TRBV12-3 or TRBV12-4 to TRBJ1-1; possibly TRBD1 for D (6 bases). CDR3 length: 14 residues. The ends were cut back, 3 bases at V and 4 bases at J, with 12 bases in the middle. The CDR3 sequence: CASSFQGGGTEAFF. CDR3 bases: TGTGCCAGCAGTTTTCAAGGAGGGGGCACTGAAGCTTTCTTT.

This clonotype was detected only a few times. The chain couples TRBV24-1 to TRBJ2-1, with 11 bases matching TRBD2. The V segment lost 6 bases and the J segment 7 bases; nucleotides outside the gene matches: 7. CDR3 length: 15 residues. The germline V gene has CDR1 KGHDR and CDR2 SFDVKD. The CDR3 spells CATSLTSGSENEQFF. The CDR3 DNA reads as TGTGCCACCAGTCTAACTAGCGGGAGTGAAAATGAGCAGTTCTTC.

This clonotype was seen a few times. The V and J genes are TRBV20-1 and TRBJ1-4; 7 bases fit TRBD1. CDR3 size: 14 residues. Germline CDR1 DFQATT, CDR2 SNEGSKA (reference sequence). J gave up 3 bases and V 2 bases, and 3 bases lay outside the gene matches. The CDR3 region has the DNA TGCAGTGCTAGATACAGGGGTGCTAATGAAAAACTGTTTTTT. As protein: CSARYRGANEKLFF.

A few counts support this clonotype. The rearrangement links TRBV30 to TRBJ2-2, with 14 bases identical to TRBD2. CDR1 and CDR2 from the germline V gene are GTSNPN and SVGIG (reference sequence). The junction had 12 bases not matched to a gene; V was cut back by 6 bases and J by 6 bases. This CDR3 has 17 amino acids. CDR3 sequence (DNA): TGTGCCTGTCTGAAGGGACTAGCGGGAGCAGGGGCCGGGGAGCTGTTTTTT. It codes for CACLKGLAGAGAGELFF.

The chain links TRBV7-9 to TRBJ1-2; no firm D call. Germline V lookup: CDR1 SEHNR, CDR2 FQNEAQ (reference sequence). V shed 1 base and J shed 4 bases, with 13 bases lying between them. The CDR3 covers 15 residues. The CDR3, as DNA: TGTGCCAGCAGCTTAGAGGGCAGAGACCTCTATGGCTACACCTTC. Protein product: CASSLEGRDLYGYTF.

Points on this clonotype: A read error may explain this, as a much larger clone is one base away. This rearrangement joins TRBV9 to TRBJ2-2; no reliable D call. The CDR3 spans 12 residues. Per germline, CDR1 SGDLS and CDR2 YYNGEE. Trimming pared 6 bases from V and 3 bases from J, leaving 6 bases between. The CDR3: CASTFHTGELFF. The CDR3 DNA is TGTGCCAGCACCTTCCACACCGGGGAGCTGTTTTTT.

This clonotype was counted between two and nine times. The rearrangement links TRBV20-1 to TRBJ2-7, with TRBD1 matching 7 bases. Germline V gene sequence: CDR1 DFQATT, CDR2 SNEGSKA (reference sequence). This CDR3 contains 15 residues. V lost 0 bases to trimming and J lost 3 bases; unmatched junction nucleotides: 8. The CDR3 DNA follows: TGCAGTGCTAGAGATCGCGAAGGGGGCGGCTACGAGCAGTACTTC. Translating gives CSARDREGGGYEQYF.

A word on this clonotype: A much larger clone is a single base away; this may be a read error. The CDR3 end shows no conserved phenylalanine or tryptophan, and so a read error is likely. The gene calls are TRBV3-1 and TRBJ1-1; D remains ambiguous. V was trimmed by 5 bases and J by 8 bases, leaving 15 bases between them. The CDR3 runs to 13 residues. Germline assignment: CDR1 LGHDT and CDR2 YNNKEL (reference sequence). The CDR3 DNA reads TGTGCCAGCAGCAGGTCAGGCGGCGGGGAAGCTTTCCTT. Amino acid sequence: CASSRSGGGEAFL.

CDR3 DNA: TGTGCCAGCAGCTCGACAGGGAAAACCGCTGAAGCTTTCTTT. Its translation is CASSSTGKTAEAFF. The chain recombines TRBV7-9 with TRBJ1-1, with 7 bases identical to TRBD1. This CDR3 contains 14 residues. Germline assignment: CDR1 SEHNR and CDR2 FQNEAQ (reference sequence). V was pared by 4 bases and J by 6 bases, with 8 bases of the junction left unmatched.

The rearrangement uses TRBV28 and TRBJ2-1, with TRBD2 identical over 7 bases. V trimming: 10 bases; J trimming: 9 bases; junction bases outside the gene matches: 9. The CDR3 sequence is 12 residues long. The germline gives CDR1 MDHEN, CDR2 SYDVKM. The DNA for the CDR3 is TGTGCCACTCACGGCGGGAGCGGTGAGCAGTTCTTC. Its protein is CATHGGSGEQFF.

The V and J genes are TRBV6-2 or TRBV6-3 and TRBJ2-7; D call uncertain. Trimming took 8 bases from V and 0 from J, leaving 11 bases between them. This CDR3 comprises 13 residues. The germline gives CDR1 MNHEY, CDR2 SVGEGT. CDR3 sequence: CASQPTTSYEQYF. In DNA form, the CDR3 reads TGTGCCAGCCAACCCACTACCTCCTACGAGCAGTACTTC.

This clonotype occurred once. The germline gene is not matched at one end of the junction; a read error may be the cause. The rearrangement uses TRBV20-1 and TRBJ2-3; unclear D gene. CDR1 and CDR2 (germline): DFQATT, SNEGSKA (reference sequence). CDR3 length: 13 amino acids. The CDR3 coding sequence is TGCGGTGCTAGTGACGGGAGCACAGATACGCAGTATTTT. Its protein is CGASDGSTDTQYF.

This clonotype was picked up many times. The gene calls are TRBV11-2 and TRBJ2-7, with 7 bases fitting TRBD1. Trimming at V came to 5 bases and at J to 2 bases, leaving 9 bases not matched to a gene. CDR1 is SGHAT, CDR2 FQNNGV, per germline. The CDR3 length is 15 residues. CDR3 nucleotides: TGTGCCAGCAGCAGAACTAGAGGGGGCACCTACGAGCAGTACTTC. As protein: CASSRTRGGTYEQYF.

In DNA form, the CDR3 reads TGTGCCAGCAGTTGGGAGTCTAGCGGGACTAGCACAGATACGCAGTATTTT. Amino acids: CASSWESSGTSTDTQYF. This chain connects TRBV6-5 to TRBJ2-3, with 9 bases lining up with TRBD2. Losses at the gene ends were 4 bases for V and 0 bases for J; bases not matched to a gene: 8. Per the germline V gene, CDR1 is MNHEY and CDR2 is SVGAGI. The CDR3 is made up of 17 amino acids.

The chain carries TRBV12-3 or TRBV12-4 and TRBJ2-7, with 10 bases that match TRBD2. After removal of 3 bases from V and 1 base from J, the junction contained 9 bases not matched to a gene. CDR3 size: 17 residues. The CDR3 bases are TGTGCCAGCAGTTTCCGGCTAGCGGGAGACCTTTCCTACGAGCAGTACTTC. Its translation is CASSFRLAGDLSYEQYF.

V usage is TRBV5-5 and J usage is TRBJ1-1; no clear D. V was pared by 1 base and J by 1 base, with 8 bases between. This CDR3 is 14 amino acids long. Germline V gene sequence: CDR1 SGHKS, CDR2 YYEKEE (reference sequence). The DNA of the CDR3 is TGTGCCAGCAGCTTGAGGTTTCCGAACACTGAAGCTTTCTTT. The encoded protein is CASSLRFPNTEAFF.